These 11 T cell receptor beta chains originate from one sample sequenced in a study of T cells in Graves' hyperthyroidism and ophthalmopathy. TCR beta CDR3 region amplification was performed from RNA transcripts. Initially, a first-round RT-PCR of the TCR CDR3 employed the HTBI primer set. TCRdb called the multiplex PCR reads again in MiXCR, with one record for every CDR3 protein. The sample carries about 420,000 distinct CDR3 sequences, 15% to 17% recorded once. Sequenced: blood. Receptors originate from a woman aged 18-29 years with Graves' hyperthyroidism.

As to this clonotype: A much larger clone sits a single nucleotide away, making a read error possible. This chain joins TRBV7-8 and TRBJ1-1; 8 bases fit TRBD1. J was trimmed by 12 bases and V by 2 bases; bases with no gene match: 5. The CDR3 sequence is 12 residues long. Germline values: CDR1 SGHVS, CDR2 FQNEAQ. The CDR3 loop reads CASSLSGQVTFF. The CDR3 nucleotides read TGTGCCAGCAGCTTATCGGGACAGGTGACTTTCTTT.

Many counts were recorded for this clonotype. CDR3 DNA: TGTGCCACCAGCAGAGTCCGTAGCGGGGGGGCCGCCGAGCAGTACTTC. Protein sequence: CATSRVRSGGAAEQYF. V usage is TRBV15 and J usage is TRBJ2-7; 11 bases map to TRBD2. Germline-derived CDR1 and CDR2 are LNHNV and YYDKDF (reference sequence). The CDR3 is 16 residues long. With V trimmed by 1 base and J by 6 bases, 8 bases remained unmatched.

The table lists this clonotype with many counts. The rearrangement joins TRBV20-1 to TRBJ2-7; unclear D gene. CDR1 and CDR2 from the germline V gene are DFQATT and SNEGSKA (reference sequence). The CDR3 spans 11 residues. Deletions cut 0 bases from V and 5 bases from J, with 5 bases between. This chain's CDR3 is CSARDLNEQYF. The CDR3 bases are TGCAGTGCTAGAGATTTGAACGAGCAGTACTTC.

This clonotype was seen many times. V and J are TRBV6-1 and TRBJ2-7; 11 positions agree with TRBD2. The CDR3 length is 16 residues. Germline V gives CDR1 MNHNS, CDR2 SASEGT. V was pared by 5 bases and J by 3 bases, with 9 bases of the junction left unmatched. CDR3 nucleotides: TGTGCCAGCAGTCATGATATAGCGGGAGGGCTCTACGAGCAGTACTTC. It is translated as CASSHDIAGGLYEQYF.

Only one count was recorded for this clonotype. One junction end disagrees with the germline gene, perhaps due to a read error. CDR3 DNA sequence: TGTGCCAGCAGCTCCGGGCGGGGCAGGGGGCAGGAAAAACTGTTTTTT. Protein: CASSSGRGRGQEKLFF. The genes are TRBV5-1 and TRBJ1-4; 8 nucleotides agree with TRBD1. This CDR3 spans 16 amino acids. From germline, CDR1 is SGHRS and CDR2 YFSETQ.

This clonotype was counted many times. The V gene is TRBV19, the J gene TRBJ2-3, with D perhaps TRBD2 (5 bases). The V and J ends lost 8 bases and 5 bases respectively, with 20 bases between them. The germline gives CDR1 LNHDA, CDR2 SQIVND (reference sequence). This CDR3 is built from 15 residues. The CDR3 region is CASRPPFGAGDTQYF. As DNA, the CDR3 is TGTGCCAGTCGACCCCCTTTTGGTGCGGGAGATACGCAGTATTTT.

The J gene is TRBJ2-7, the V gene TRBV18; D assignment may be TRBD1 or TRBD2 (6 bases each). The CDR3 has 14 residues. Deletions cut 2 bases from V and 5 bases from J, with 13 bases between. Germline V gene data show CDR1 as KGHSH and CDR2 as LQKENI. The CDR3 loop reads CASSPYGRDNEQYF. The CDR3 nucleotides read TGTGCCAGCTCACCATATGGGCGGGACAACGAGCAGTACTTC. The variable domain in full, with the rest retrieved from reference TRBV18 and TRBJ2-7, is NAGVMQNPRHLVRRRGQEARLRCSPMKGHSHVYWYRQLPEEGLKFMVYLQKENIIDESGMPKERFSAEFPKEGPSILRIQQVVRGDSAAYFCASSPYGRDNEQYFGPGTRLTVT.

Comments on this clonotype: Sequence at one end of the junction differs from germline and may be a read error. In DNA, the CDR3 is TGTGCCAGCTCGCCATTTATGGGGACAGGGGATCAGCCCCGGCATTTT. Translated, it gives CASSPFMGTGDQPRHF. The chain is built from TRBV18 and TRBJ1-5; 10 bases are a match to TRBD1. The CDR3 consists of 16 residues. Germline loops: CDR1 KGHSH, CDR2 LQKENI.

The chain joins TRBV10-3 to TRBJ2-1, with 8 bases lining up with TRBD2. CDR1 is ENHRY, CDR2 SYGVKD, per germline. The V gene end was trimmed by 10 bases and the J gene end by 8 bases; junction bases not matched to a gene: 7. This CDR3 contains 12 residues. CDR3 in amino acids: CASSGREDEQFF. The CDR3 nucleotides are TGTGCCAGTTCCGGGCGGGAGGATGAGCAGTTCTTC.

There are many counts of this clonotype. V usage is TRBV18 and J usage is TRBJ2-7; the D is unclear. Deletions cut 6 bases from V and 1 base from J, with 16 bases between. CDR1 KGHSH and CDR2 LQKENI come from the germline V gene. The CDR3 runs 15 residues. The CDR3 region is CASSPTEVSSYEQYF. The DNA for the CDR3 is TGTGCCAGCTCGCCAACAGAGGTTAGTTCCTACGAGCAGTACTTC.

This clonotype occurred many times. The rearrangement links TRBV7-2 to TRBJ2-3; 8 nucleotides align to TRBD2. Germline V lookup: CDR1 SGHTA, CDR2 FQGNSA. The CDR3 is 16 residues long. The junction had 9 bases not matched to a gene; V was cut back by 5 bases and J by 2 bases. This chain's CDR3 is CASSPGGSGVTDTQYF. The CDR3 coding sequence is TGTGCCAGCAGCCCGGGGGGGAGCGGGGTCACAGATACGCAGTATTTT. The full variable domain, its missing parts supplied by reference TRBV7-2 and TRBJ2-3, is GAGVSQSPSNKVTEKGKDVELRCDPISGHTALYWYRQSLGQGLEFLIYFQGNSAPDKSGLPSDRFSAERTGGSVSTLTIQRTQQEDSAVYLCASSPGGSGVTDTQYFGPGTRLTVL.